This T cell receptor (beta chain) originates from a study of CD8 T cells in ankylosing spondylitis. General study findings and limits: From matched ankylosing spondylitis synovial fluid, disease-linked clones were reportedly recovered at significantly enriched levels.

In making TCR beta libraries, quantitative 5'-RACE with molecular barcodes was used. From the 5' RACE reads, TCRdb called clonotypes with MiXCR, one entry per CDR3 protein. The sample lists 200,000 to 250,000 distinct CDR3 sequences, approximately 24% occurring once. Trimming removed 7 bases from V and 7 bases from J; junction bases left unmatched: 5. The CDR3 extends over 13 amino acids. The V gene's germline CDR1 is ENHRY and CDR2 SYGVKD. In its sample, this clonotype was seen a few times. The antigen remains unidentified. The rearrangement joins TRBV10-3 to TRBJ2-7; 12 bases map to TRBD1. This clonotype originated in a male donor with ankylosing spondylitis or in good health (not recorded which). The material sequenced was blood, either unsorted or a sorted T cell fraction (not recorded which). CDR3 sequence (DNA): TGTGCCATCATGGGACAGGGGGCGGATGAGCAGTACTTC. Translation gives CAIMGQGADEQYF.